These 13 T cell receptor beta chains originate from one sample sequenced in a study of brain T cells in children with intractable seizures. Profiled with immunoSEQ multiplex PCR; TCRdb holds only in-frame clones, not every one. The data contain approximately 110,000 clones, around 94% of them singletons. Sequencing was performed on peripheral blood, taken at surgery. These receptors were taken from a boy younger than two with hemimegalencephaly and intractable seizures.

This sequence joins TRBV29-1 and TRBJ2-2, with TRBD2 matching over 7 bases. CDR1 SQVTM and CDR2 ANQGSEA come from the germline V gene. V trimming: 7 bases; J trimming: 1 base; junction bases outside the gene matches: 3. The CDR3 spans 13 residues. CDR3 region: CSAGGWNTGELFF. In nucleotides, the CDR3 is TGCAGCGCCGGGGGGTGGAACACCGGGGAGCTGTTTTTT.

The chain carries TRBV4-3 and TRBJ2-3; unclear D gene. Germline CDR1 and CDR2: LGHNA and YSLEER. The ends were cut back, 0 bases at V and 2 bases at J, with 9 bases in the middle. This CDR3 comprises 15 residues. The DNA for the CDR3 is TGCGCCAGCAGCCAAGATCGGTGGGACACAGATACGCAGTATTTT. Translated, it gives CASSQDRWDTDTQYF.

The chain has TRBV18 and TRBJ2-3, with D possibly being TRBD1 (8 bases). V gave up 6 bases and J gave up 3 bases, with 16 bases separating them. The CDR3 contains 15 residues. The germline gives CDR1 KGHSH, CDR2 LQKENI. For the CDR3, the DNA is TGTGCCAGCTCTCCGACAGGGGAGGGTACAGATACGCAGTATTTT. Translating gives CASSPTGEGTDTQYF.

Only one count was recorded for this clone. The chain has TRBV9 and TRBJ2-2; tentatively, D is TRBD1 or TRBD2 (6 bases each). This CDR3 region has 16 residues. Germline CDR1 SGDLS, CDR2 YYNGEE. The germline V and J ends were trimmed by 0 bases and 3 bases, with 12 bases remaining between them. The CDR3 bases are TGTGCCAGCAGCGTAGGGGTTAGGGGGGACACCGGGGAGCTGTTTTTT. The encoded protein is CASSVGVRGDTGELFF.

This clone was counted once. The rearrangement joins TRBV3-1 (or the pseudogene TRBV3-2) to TRBJ1-1, with D tentatively TRBD1 (6 bases). CDR1 LGHDT and CDR2 YNNKEL come from the germline V gene (reference sequence). This CDR3 comprises 13 residues. V lost 6 bases, J lost 7 bases, and 15 bases lay in between. The CDR3: CASSVGGNDEAFF. The DNA for the CDR3 is TGTGCCAGCAGTGTCGGGGGCAATGATGAAGCTTTCTTT.

The chain joins TRBV5-5 to TRBJ2-7; no reliable D call. There are 14 residues in the CDR3. Trimming pared 4 bases from V and 0 bases from J, leaving 11 bases between. CDR1 and CDR2 (germline): SGHKS, YYEKEE (reference sequence). CDR3 sequence reads: CASSPDLGSYEQYF. CDR3 nucleotides: TGTGCCAGCAGCCCGGACCTGGGCTCCTACGAGCAGTACTTC.

The chain recombines TRBV12-2 with TRBJ1-5. TRBV12-2 corresponds to a pseudogene. The CDR3 is 21 residues long. CDR3 nucleotides: TGTGCAAGTCGCTTAGCGTGGAGGCAGAGGTCGGATGAAGGTAGCAATCAGCCCCAGCATTTT. It translates to CASRLAWRQRSDEGSNQPQHF.

The rearrangement links TRBV7-9 to TRBJ2-7; no clear D. Germline CDR1 is SEHNR and CDR2 is FQNEAQ (reference sequence). This CDR3 has 15 residues. V was cut by 5 bases and J by 0 bases, with 14 bases left in between. CDR3 coding DNA: TGTGCCAGCAGCCCTTTATCAGGTTACTCCTACGAGCAGTACTTC. Its translation: CASSPLSGYSYEQYF.

This CDR3 reads CASSLAGAKNIQYF. The CDR3, as DNA: TGTGCCAGCAGCTTAGCGGGAGCCAAAAACATTCAGTACTTC. The chain links TRBV5-6 to TRBJ2-4; D is perhaps TRBD2 (6 bases). CDR3 size: 14 residues. Germline CDR1 is SGHDT and CDR2 is YYEEEE. V lost 2 bases, J lost 0 bases, and 6 bases lay in between. Full variable domain (rest looked up from reference TRBV5-6 and TRBJ2-4): DAGVTQSPTHLIKTRGQQVTLRCSPKSGHDTVSWYQQALGQGPQFIFQYYEEEERQRGNFPDRFSGHQFPNYSSELNVNALLLGDSALYLCASSLAGAKNIQYFGAGTRLSVL.

The chain has TRBV4-1 and TRBJ2-5; the match to TRBD2 covers 15 bases. The CDR3 consists of 21 residues. With 4 bases clipped from V and 5 bases from J, the junction kept 20 bases outside the gene matches. Germline CDR1 is MGHRA and CDR2 is YSYEKL. The chain's CDR3 is CASSPTGPIGTSGRLGETQYF. CDR3 nucleotide sequence: TGCGCCAGCAGCCCGACAGGACCCATTGGGACTAGCGGGAGGCTGGGGGAGACCCAGTACTTC.

The chain joins TRBV19 to TRBJ1-2; weak D call: TRBD1 (5 bases). Germline V gene sequence: CDR1 LNHDA, CDR2 SQIVND (reference sequence). CDR3 length: 13 amino acids. V lost 3 bases and J 3 bases, leaving 8 bases between the germline ends. CDR3 sequence (DNA): TGTGCCAGTAGTATCAGGGCAGACTATGGCTACACCTTC. It yields the protein CASSIRADYGYTF.

V usage is TRBV9 and J usage is TRBJ2-7, with unresolved D. Germline values: CDR1 SGDLS, CDR2 YYNGEE. CDR3 length: 15 residues. Deletions cut 0 bases from V and 0 bases from J, with 10 bases between. The CDR3 DNA follows: TGTGCCAGCAGCGTAGGAGTGGGATTCTCCTACGAGCAGTACTTC. This encodes CASSVGVGFSYEQYF.

The rearrangement joins TRBV6-5 to TRBJ1-5; no clear D gene. The V and J ends lost 5 bases and 0 bases respectively, with 5 bases between them. The germline CDR1 and CDR2 sequences are MNHEY and SVGAGI. The CDR3 has 13 residues. The chain's CDR3 is CASSPDSNQPQHF. CDR3 DNA sequence: TGTGCCAGCAGTCCGGATAGCAATCAGCCCCAGCATTTT.